Listed below are T cell receptor beta chains from one sample, sequenced in a study of blood T cell repertoires in COVID-19. Sequencing used immunoSEQ multiplex PCR; TCRdb keeps in-frame clones, though not all of them. The sample gives roughly 320,000 clones, about 90% of which show up once; around 1.9% is in the top ten. The sample taken for sequencing was peripheral blood. The receptors stem from a woman aged 30 to 39 with COVID-19, enrolled during active disease. Both conserved end residues are part of each CDR3. The D gene is left open where the match is weak. Clone size is shown for a subset of rows, as once, few, many or a class of expanded clone.

TRBJ1-3 TRBV5-1 - - CASSPNPAGFSGNTIYF TGCGCCAGCAGCCCGAATCCAGCAGGGTTCTCTGGAAACACCATATATTTT
TRBJ1-5 TRBV6-2/TRBV6-3 - - CASSYSFVRELKSNQPQHF TGTGCCAGCAGTTACTCGTTCGTTAGGGAGCTGAAAAGCAATCAGCCCCAGCATTTT
TRBJ1-5 TRBV28 - - CASINRDDLLQPQHF TGTGCCAGTATAAACAGGGATGACCTTCTCCAGCCCCAGCATTTT
TRBJ1-2 TRBV19 - - CASQAPEAGNYGYTF TGTGCCAGCCAAGCGCCCGAGGCGGGTAACTATGGCTACACCTTC
TRBJ2-1 TRBV5-5 TRBD2 - CASRPTSGGAEQFF TGTGCCAGCAGACCGACTAGCGGGGGGGCCGAGCAGTTCTTC
TRBJ2-5 TRBV5-4 - - CASSFGQSLKTQYF TGTGCCAGCAGCTTTGGCCAATCGCTGAAGACCCAGTACTTC
TRBJ2-1 TRBV7-9 - - CASSLEGSYNEQFF TGTGCCAGCAGCCTAGAGGGGTCCTACAATGAGCAGTTCTTC
TRBJ1-5 TRBV15 - - CATSRGGSGQPQHF TGTGCCACCAGCAGAGGTGGCAGCGGACAGCCCCAGCATTTT
TRBJ1-2 TRBV9 - - CASSQDLNYGYTF TGTGCCAGCAGCCAAGACTTAAACTATGGCTACACCTTC
TRBJ1-1 TRBV11-2 - - CASSLVAGVGTEAFF TGTGCCAGCAGCTTAGTTGCAGGGGTAGGAACTGAAGCTTTCTTT
TRBJ1-1 TRBV11-1 TRBD1 - CASSLSDRGPEAFF TGTGCCAGCAGCTTAAGCGACAGGGGCCCTGAAGCTTTCTTT
TRBJ2-3 TRBV9 - - CASSLSLRDTQYF TGTGCCAGCAGCTTAAGTTTGAGAGATACGCAGTATTTT
TRBJ1-1 TRBV30 - - CAWSVMPTGDTEAFF TGTGCCTGGAGTGTAATGCCAACCGGGGACACTGAAGCTTTCTTT
TRBJ1-4 TRBV12-3/TRBV12-4 - - CASSFSGKLFF TGTGCCAGCAGTTTCTCCGGGAAACTGTTTTTT
TRBJ2-7 TRBV7-9 TRBD2 - CASSETSGWNYEQYF TGTGCCAGCAGCGAAACTAGCGGGTGGAACTACGAGCAGTACTTC
TRBJ1-5 TRBV18 TRBD1 once CASSSTGGGNQPQHF TGTGCCAGCTCCTCGACAGGGGGCGGCAATCAGCCCCAGCATTTT
TRBJ1-2 TRBV30 - - CAWSRARGSGYTF TGTGCCTGGAGTCGTGCGAGGGGGTCTGGCTACACCTTC
TRBJ1-3 TRBV6-1 - - CASSEAASSGNTIYF TGTGCCAGCAGTGAAGCGGCAAGCTCTGGAAACACCATATATTTT
TRBJ1-2 TRBV12-5 TRBD1 - CASGFYRDSIPSGYTF TGTGCTAGTGGTTTTTACCGGGACAGCATCCCGTCCGGCTACACCTTC
TRBJ2-3 TRBV7-8 - - CASSLEGRPDTQYF TGTGCCAGCAGCTTAGAGGGGCGTCCAGATACGCAGTATTTT